What follows is one TCR beta chain and its context. CDR3 length: 16 amino acids. Germline trimming cut 4 bases from V and 0 bases from J; bases unmatched to any gene: 4. The V gene's germline CDR1 is SGHRS and CDR2 YFSETQ. The study recruited people aged 18 to 89 years across roughly 25 US areas. Cohort 3 donors were reported recovered after two negative PCRs, clearance, or symptom resolution. This entry is derived from a study of blood T cell repertoires in COVID-19. About the research overall: The study drew acute and convalescent COVID-19 samples from the United States, Italy and Spain.

In the study's own analysis: Cell counts per sample came from amplifying reference gene primers. Only in-frame clones appear in the TCRdb table, and some are missing; sequencing was by immunoSEQ multiplex PCR. V, J and clone size are those of that table, while D and trimming were read from the DNA. The table lists fewer than 500,000 clones, 87% of them singletons. The clonotype was recovered from a man aged 25 to 40 who had recovered from COVID-19. Specimen: PBMCs or T cells enriched from blood (not recorded which). The genes are TRBV5-1 and TRBJ2-6; 7 bases align to TRBD1. The CDR3 nucleotides are TGCGCCAGCAGCGAAGGGGGCAACTCTGGGGCCAACGTCCTGACTTTC. The encoded protein is CASSEGGNSGANVLTF.